The source of this TCR beta chain is a study of identical twins. Study-wide results and limits: Within cord blood, abundant beta clonotypes carried fewer insertions, but memory repertoires showed no such trend.

The V gene lost 5 bases and the J gene lost 6 bases, with 19 bases spanning the gap. The length of the CDR3 is 15 residues. This clonotype has a count of ten or more. Antigen: not known. TCRdb processed the 5' RACE reads anew with MiXCR; each CDR3 protein has one entry. The data hold hundreds of thousands of distinct CDR3 sequences, with 9% to 15% observed a single time. The same sample was also studied in work on yellow fever vaccine responses in identical twins.

The TCR sequence derives from a woman aged 18-29 years in good health. The J gene is TRBJ1-1, the V gene TRBV12-3 or TRBV12-4, with unresolved D. The sequenced sample was PBMCs. The CDR3 nucleotides are TGTGCCAGCAGTCCAAACGCGGGGTTATCCGCTGAAGCTTTCTTT. Translation: CASSPNAGLSAEAFF.